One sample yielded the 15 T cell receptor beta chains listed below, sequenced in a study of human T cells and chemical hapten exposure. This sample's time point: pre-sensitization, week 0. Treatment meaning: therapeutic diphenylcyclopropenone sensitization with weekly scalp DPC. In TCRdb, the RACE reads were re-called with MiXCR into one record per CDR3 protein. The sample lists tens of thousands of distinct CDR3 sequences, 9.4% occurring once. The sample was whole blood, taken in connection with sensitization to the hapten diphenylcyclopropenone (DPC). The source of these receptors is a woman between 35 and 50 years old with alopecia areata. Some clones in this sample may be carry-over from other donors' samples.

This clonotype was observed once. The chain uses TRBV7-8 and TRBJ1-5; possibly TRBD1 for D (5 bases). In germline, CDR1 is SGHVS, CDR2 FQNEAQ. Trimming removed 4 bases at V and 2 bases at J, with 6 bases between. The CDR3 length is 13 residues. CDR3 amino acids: CASSSTGNQPQHF. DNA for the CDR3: TGTGCCAGCAGCTCGACAGGCAATCAGCCCCAGCATTTT.

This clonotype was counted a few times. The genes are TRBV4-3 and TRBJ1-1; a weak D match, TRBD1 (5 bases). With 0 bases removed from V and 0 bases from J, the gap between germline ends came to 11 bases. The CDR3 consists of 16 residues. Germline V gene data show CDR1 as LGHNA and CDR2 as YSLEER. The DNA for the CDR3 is TGCGCCAGCAGCCAAGATGGGATGACAGTGAACACTGAAGCTTTCTTT. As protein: CASSQDGMTVNTEAFF.

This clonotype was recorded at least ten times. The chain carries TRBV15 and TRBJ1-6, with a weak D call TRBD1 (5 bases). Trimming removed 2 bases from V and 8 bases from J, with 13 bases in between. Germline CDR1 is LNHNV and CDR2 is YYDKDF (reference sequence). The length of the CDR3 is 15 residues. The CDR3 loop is CATSRLTARDSPLHF. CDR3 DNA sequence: TGTGCCACCAGCAGACTGACAGCCAGGGATTCACCCCTCCACTTT.

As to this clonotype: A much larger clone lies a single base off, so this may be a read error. Here the CDR3 DNA reads TGTGCCAGCAGTGAAGCGCGCCTTTACAATGAGCAGTTCTTC. The encoded protein is CASSEARLYNEQFF. V and J are TRBV6-1 and TRBJ2-1; D ambiguous. The V gene's germline CDR1 is MNHNS and CDR2 SASEGT. There are 14 residues in the CDR3. V was trimmed by 0 bases and J by 4 bases, leaving 7 bases between them.

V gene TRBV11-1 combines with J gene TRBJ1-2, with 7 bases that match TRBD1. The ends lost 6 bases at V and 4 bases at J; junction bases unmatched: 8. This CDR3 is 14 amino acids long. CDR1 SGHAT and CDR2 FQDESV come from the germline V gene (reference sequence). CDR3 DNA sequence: TGTGCCAGCAGACGTTCGACAGGGACCTATGGCTACACCTTC. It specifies CASRRSTGTYGYTF.

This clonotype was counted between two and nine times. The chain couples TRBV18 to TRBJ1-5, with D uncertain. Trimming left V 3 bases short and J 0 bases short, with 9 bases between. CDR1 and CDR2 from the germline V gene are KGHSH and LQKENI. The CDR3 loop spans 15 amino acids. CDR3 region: CASSPRRDSNQPQHF. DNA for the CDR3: TGTGCCAGCTCACCCCGACGGGATAGCAATCAGCCCCAGCATTTT.

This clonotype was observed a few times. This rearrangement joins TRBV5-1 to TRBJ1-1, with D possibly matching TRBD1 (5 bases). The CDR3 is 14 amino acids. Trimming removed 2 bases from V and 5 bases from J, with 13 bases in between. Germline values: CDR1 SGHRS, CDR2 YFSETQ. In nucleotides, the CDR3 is TGCGCCAGCAGCTTTGGGGCCCAGGGTACTGAAGCTTTCTTT. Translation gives CASSFGAQGTEAFF.

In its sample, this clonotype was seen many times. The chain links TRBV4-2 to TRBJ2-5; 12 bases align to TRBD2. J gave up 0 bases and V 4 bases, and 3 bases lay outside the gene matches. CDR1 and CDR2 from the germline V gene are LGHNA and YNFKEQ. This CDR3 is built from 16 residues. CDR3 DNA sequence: TGTGCCAGCAGCCCCCGACTAGCGGGGGACCAAGAGACCCAGTACTTC. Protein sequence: CASSPRLAGDQETQYF.

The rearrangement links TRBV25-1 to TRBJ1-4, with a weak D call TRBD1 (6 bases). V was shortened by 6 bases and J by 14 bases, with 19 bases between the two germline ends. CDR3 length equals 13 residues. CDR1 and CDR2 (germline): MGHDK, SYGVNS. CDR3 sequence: CASRYGTLERLFF. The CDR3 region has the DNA TGTGCCAGCAGGTACGGGACACTCGAAAGGCTGTTTTTT.

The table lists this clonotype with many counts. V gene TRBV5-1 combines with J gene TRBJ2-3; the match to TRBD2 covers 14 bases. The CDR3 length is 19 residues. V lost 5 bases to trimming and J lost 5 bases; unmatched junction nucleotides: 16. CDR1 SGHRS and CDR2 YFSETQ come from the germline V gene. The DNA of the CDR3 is TGCGCCAGCAGTTATCGGACTAGCGGGGGGCCGCAGCATCAAGATACGCAGTATTTT. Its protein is CASSYRTSGGPQHQDTQYF.

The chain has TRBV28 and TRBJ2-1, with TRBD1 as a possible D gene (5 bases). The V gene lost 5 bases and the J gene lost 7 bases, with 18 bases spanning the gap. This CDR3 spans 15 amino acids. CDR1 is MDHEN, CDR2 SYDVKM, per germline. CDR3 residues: CASSPPGIVSNEQFF. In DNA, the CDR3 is TGTGCCAGCAGTCCCCCAGGGATAGTTTCTAATGAGCAGTTCTTC.

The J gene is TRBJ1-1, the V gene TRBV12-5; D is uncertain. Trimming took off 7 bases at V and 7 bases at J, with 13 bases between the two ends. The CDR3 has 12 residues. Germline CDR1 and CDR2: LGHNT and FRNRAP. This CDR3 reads CASDGATREAFF. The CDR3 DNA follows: TGTGCTAGTGACGGTGCCACCCGTGAAGCTTTCTTT.

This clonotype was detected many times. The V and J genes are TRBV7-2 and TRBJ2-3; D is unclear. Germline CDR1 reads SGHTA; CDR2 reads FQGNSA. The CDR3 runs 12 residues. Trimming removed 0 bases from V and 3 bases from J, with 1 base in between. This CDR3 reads CASSLATDTQYF. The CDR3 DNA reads TGTGCCAGCAGCTTAGCAACAGATACGCAGTATTTT.

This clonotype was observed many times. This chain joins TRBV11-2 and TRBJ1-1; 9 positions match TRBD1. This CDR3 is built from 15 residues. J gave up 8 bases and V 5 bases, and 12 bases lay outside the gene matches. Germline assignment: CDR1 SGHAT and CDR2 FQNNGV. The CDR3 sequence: CASSPGQGRWREAFF. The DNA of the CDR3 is TGTGCCAGCAGCCCGGGACAGGGTCGTTGGAGGGAAGCTTTCTTT.

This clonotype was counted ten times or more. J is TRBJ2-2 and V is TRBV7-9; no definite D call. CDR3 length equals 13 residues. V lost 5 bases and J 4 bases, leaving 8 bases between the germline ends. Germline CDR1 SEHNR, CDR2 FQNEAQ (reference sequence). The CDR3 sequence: CASSPLATGELFF. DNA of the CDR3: TGTGCCAGCAGCCCTTTGGCCACCGGGGAGCTGTTTTTT.